The 9 T cell receptor beta chains in this list originate from one sample, sequenced in a study of T cell responses to AZD1222 COVID-19 vaccine. The data were produced by immunoSEQ multiplex PCR, yet TCRdb's version contains in-frame clones alone and is incomplete. The sample contains approximately 190,000 clones, roughly 93% of which appear only once. Here the sequenced sample was peripheral blood, taken on day 0 of AZD1222 vaccination. These receptors all come from an adult in good health.

The genes are TRBV27 and TRBJ1-5; D may be TRBD1 (6 bases). Germline CDR1 MNHEY, CDR2 SMNVEV (reference sequence). The length of the CDR3 is 16 residues. Trimming removed 1 base at V and 4 bases at J, with 14 bases between. The CDR3 sequence: CASSLFWGGDNQPQHF. DNA of the CDR3: TGTGCCAGCAGTTTATTTTGGGGGGGCGATAATCAGCCCCAGCATTTT.

V gene TRBV5-3 combines with J gene TRBJ2-2, with 7 bases fitting TRBD2. TRBV5-3 qualifies as an ORF whose function is uncertain. The CDR3 is made up of 16 amino acids. V was pared by 0 bases and J by 6 bases, with 8 bases of the junction left unmatched. The CDR3 region has the DNA TGTGCCAGAAGCTTGGCCCTCAGGGAGGGCCCCGGGGAGCTGTTTTTT. Amino acid sequence: CARSLALREGPGELFF.

The CDR3 DNA reads as TGTGCCAGCAGTTACCTGGCGACCGGGGAGCTGTTTTTT. Its protein is CASSYLATGELFF. This chain connects TRBV6-5 to TRBJ2-2, with D unclear. CDR1 is MNHEY and CDR2 is SVGAGI in the germline V gene. V gave up 2 bases and J gave up 5 bases, with 6 bases separating them. The CDR3 has 13 residues.

CDR3 in DNA: TGTGCCAGCAGCACATCGACAGGGGGTTACGATGGCTACACCTTC. It encodes CASSTSTGGYDGYTF. The J gene is TRBJ1-2, the V gene TRBV7-3; the match to TRBD1 covers 9 bases. V lost 5 bases, J lost 6 bases, and 10 bases stayed unmatched. CDR1 and CDR2 (germline): SGHTA, FQGTGA. CDR3 size: 15 residues.

The genes are TRBV14 and TRBJ2-1; no clear D. The CDR3 has 13 residues. V was cut by 4 bases and J by 3 bases, with 7 bases left in between. Germline CDR1 reads SGHDN; CDR2 reads FVKESK. The CDR3 DNA is TGTGCCAGCAGCCCGACCCACTACAATGAGCAGTTCTTC. Translating gives CASSPTHYNEQFF.

This sequence joins TRBV7-6 and TRBJ1-3; 10 nucleotides match TRBD1. V dropped 4 bases and J dropped 4; count of bases not matched to a gene: 7. Germline lookup yields CDR1 SGHVS and CDR2 FNYEAQ. This CDR3 has 16 amino acids. CDR3 amino acids: CASSSDRGLVGNTIYF. In nucleotides, the CDR3 is TGTGCCAGCAGCTCGGACAGGGGGTTGGTCGGAAACACCATATATTTT.

V and J are TRBV2 and TRBJ2-3; no clear D. Looked up from germline, CDR1 is SNHLY and CDR2 is FYNNEI. V was trimmed by 0 bases and J by 2 bases, leaving 9 bases between them. The CDR3 spans 15 residues. CDR3 nucleotides: TGTGCCAGCAGTGAAGCCCTCGTCTACACAGATACGCAGTATTTT. Translation: CASSEALVYTDTQYF.

CDR3 protein: CASSSESSGISWEQFF. The CDR3 nucleotides read TGTGCCAGCAGCTCCGAGTCCAGCGGGATTTCGTGGGAGCAGTTCTTC. This chain uses TRBV11-2 with TRBJ2-1; TRBD2 agrees at 7 bases. Germline V gene lookup returns CDR1 SGHAT and CDR2 FQNNGV. This CDR3 is 16 amino acids long. V gave up 4 bases and J gave up 10 bases; unmatched junction bases: 16.

The gene calls are TRBV19 and TRBJ1-1, with D possibly matching TRBD1 (5 bases). In germline, CDR1 is LNHDA, CDR2 SQIVND (reference sequence). V was clipped by 0 bases and J by 1 base, with 18 bases between them. The CDR3 has 18 residues. The CDR3 sequence is CASSIDRQGIRPNTEAFF. The CDR3 DNA follows: TGTGCCAGTAGTATAGATCGTCAGGGTATTCGCCCGAACACTGAAGCTTTCTTT.